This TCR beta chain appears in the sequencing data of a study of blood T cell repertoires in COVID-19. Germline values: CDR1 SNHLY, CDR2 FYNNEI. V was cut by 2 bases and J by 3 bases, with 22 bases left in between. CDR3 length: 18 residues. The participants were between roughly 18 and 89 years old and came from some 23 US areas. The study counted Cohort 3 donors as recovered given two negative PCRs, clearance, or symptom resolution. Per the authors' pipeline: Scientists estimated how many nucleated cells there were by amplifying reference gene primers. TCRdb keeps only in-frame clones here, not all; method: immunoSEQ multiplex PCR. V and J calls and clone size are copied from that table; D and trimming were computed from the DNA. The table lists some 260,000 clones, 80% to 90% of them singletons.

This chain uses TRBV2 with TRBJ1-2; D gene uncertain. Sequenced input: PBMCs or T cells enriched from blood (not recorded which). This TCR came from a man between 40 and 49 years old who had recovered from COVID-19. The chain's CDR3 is CASSERAGRRGWYYGYTF. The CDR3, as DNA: TGTGCCAGCAGTGAACGGGCGGGCCGGCGCGGATGGTACTATGGCTACACCTTC.